This T cell receptor (beta chain) stems from a study of shared clonotypes between healthy human individuals. The V gene end was trimmed by 6 bases and the J gene end by 9 bases; junction bases not matched to a gene: 11. The germline V gene has CDR1 MNHEY and CDR2 SVGAGI. This CDR3 contains 15 residues. The assay was carried out at the deep level. Assay used: immunoSEQ multiplex PCR; TCRdb lists only in-frame clones, some missing. The sample holds 2 million or so clones, about 95% seen once. The V call is TRBV6-5, the J call TRBJ1-6, with TRBD1 identical over 7 bases. The sequence derives from a man in his late teens or twenties in good health. The sample comprised naive CD4+ T cells sorted from blood. As for subset: CD45RA+ positively selected. The CDR3 DNA sequence: TGTGCCAGCAGAACCCCGCCGACAGGGCGTTCACCCCTCCACTTT. Amino acid sequence: CASRTPPTGRSPLHF.